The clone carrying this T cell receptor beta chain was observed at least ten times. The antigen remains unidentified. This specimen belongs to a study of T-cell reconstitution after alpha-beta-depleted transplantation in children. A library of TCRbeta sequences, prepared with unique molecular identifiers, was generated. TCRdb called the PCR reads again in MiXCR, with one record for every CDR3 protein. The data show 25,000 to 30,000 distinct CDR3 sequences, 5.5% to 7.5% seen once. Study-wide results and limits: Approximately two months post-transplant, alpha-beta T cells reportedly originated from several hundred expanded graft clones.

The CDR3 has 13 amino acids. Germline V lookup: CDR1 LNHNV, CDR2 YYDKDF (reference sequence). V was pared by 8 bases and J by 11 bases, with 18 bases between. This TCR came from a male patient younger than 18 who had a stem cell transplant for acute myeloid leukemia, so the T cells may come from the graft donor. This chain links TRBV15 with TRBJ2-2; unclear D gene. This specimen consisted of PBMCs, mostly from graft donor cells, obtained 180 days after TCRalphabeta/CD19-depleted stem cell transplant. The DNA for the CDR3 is TGTGCCACCCGGAACCGGAAACCCTCAGAGCTGTTTTTT. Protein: CATRNRKPSELFF. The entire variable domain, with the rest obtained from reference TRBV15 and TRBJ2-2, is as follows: DAMVIQNPRYQVTQFGKPVTLSCSQTLNHNVMYWYQQKSSQAPKLLFHYYDKDFNNEADTPDNFQSRRPNTSFCFLDIRSPGLGDTAMYLCATRNRKPSELFFGEGSRLTVL.